This entry describes one T cell receptor (beta chain). Clones were sequenced by immunoSEQ multiplex PCR, and TCRdb holds only the in-frame ones, with some missing. The profile covers some 28,000 clones, with less than 80% appearing a single time and 30% to 45% taken by the ten largest. This entry comes from a study of blood T cell repertoires in COVID-19. Study overall: The study drew acute and convalescent COVID-19 samples from the United States, Italy and Spain. From T cells, B-cell-depleted T cells, or PBMCs came the material, which was cDNA or gDNA.

V shed 1 base, J shed 5 bases, and the junction held 4 bases outside the gene matches. Germline V CDR1 and CDR2: KGHSH, LQKENI. CDR3 length equals 15 residues. The V and J genes are TRBV18 and TRBJ2-7; 11 nucleotides line up with TRBD2. The sample consisted of peripheral blood. The receptor comes from a man aged 65 to 79 with acute or convalescent COVID-19. DNA of the CDR3: TGTGCCAGCTCACCACGTAATAGCGGGGGGGACGAGCAGTACTTC. It encodes CASSPRNSGGDEQYF.